The present entry profiles one TCR beta chain with its context. This sample was included in a study of ipilimumab plus nivolumab after autologous stem cell transplantation. At the level of the study: The myeloma group: high-risk transplant-naive, or relapse within 3 years after first autologous transplant.

Checkpoint therapy with ipilimumab 1 mg/kg began 14 to 28 days after transplant. Patients received nivolumab 3 mg/kg at weeks 1, 4, 7, 10, then fortnightly to week 26. The CDR3 runs 16 residues. The germline gives CDR1 SNHLY, CDR2 FYNNEI. With 0 bases removed from V and 7 bases from J, the gap between germline ends came to 18 bases. Assay: immunoSEQ multiplex PCR; the TCRdb copy retains only in-frame clones and omits some. In the table there are approximately 5,000 clones, 76% of which are singletons. This receptor was taken from a male donor with multiple myeloma. This material consisted of PBMCs, taken in a trial of ipilimumab plus nivolumab as post-transplant consolidation. The chain carries TRBV2 and TRBJ2-5; D call uncertain. CDR3 nucleotide sequence: TGTGCCAGCAGTGAAGCGGCCTCCCTAAACGTTGGGACCCAGTACTTC. This gives the protein CASSEAASLNVGTQYF.